This T cell receptor beta chain was documented in a study of T cells after yellow fever vaccination. Comment on this clonotype: The antigen is not known.

By 5'RACE template switching, TCR cDNA was produced, with a universal primer site and UMIs added in the process. TCRdb independently ran MiXCR on the 5' RACE reads; one entry per CDR3 protein. The sample consists of 300,000 to 400,000 distinct CDR3 sequences, 6.2% of them appearing once. V was trimmed by 7 bases and J by 1 base, leaving 26 bases between them. The CDR3 length is 19 residues. General study points: A minor fraction of clonotypes spanned both CD4 and CD8 compartments. Once the booster was given, most primary-vaccination clones reappeared, at about 96% for CD4 and roughly 90% for CD8.

The source was PBMCs, collected 5 days after the yellow fever booster vaccination. This receptor was obtained from a man aged 25 to 40 who received the YFV17D yellow fever vaccine. The chain links TRBV12-3 or TRBV12-4 to TRBJ2-1, with D hard to call. The CDR3 region is CASIPLWVNLPPSYNEQFF. The CDR3 nucleotides are TGTGCCAGCATTCCCCTTTGGGTCAATCTTCCACCATCCTACAATGAGCAGTTCTTC.